Following are 12 T cell receptor beta chains from one sample sequenced in a study of resident and recirculating memory T cells in vitiligo. The assay was immunoSEQ multiplex PCR, and TCRdb's table has in-frame clones only and misses some. The sample shows 65,000 to 80,000 clones, about 91% of them seen only once. The specimen sequenced was blood. The receptors stem from a male donor with vitiligo.

The genes are TRBV7-7 and TRBJ2-5, with 10 nucleotides matching TRBD2. V gave up 5 bases and J gave up 5 bases; unmatched junction bases: 8. The CDR3 extends over 15 amino acids. Germline-derived CDR1 and CDR2 are SSHAT and FNYEAQ (reference sequence). CDR3 sequence reads: CASSPAGGSRETQYF. The DNA of the CDR3 is TGTGCCAGCAGCCCAGCGGGAGGGTCCCGGGAGACCCAGTACTTC.

The rearrangement links TRBV14 to TRBJ1-1, with 10 nucleotides matching TRBD1. V lost 4 bases to trimming and J lost 5 bases; unmatched junction nucleotides: 7. The V gene's germline CDR1 is SGHDN and CDR2 FVKESK. This CDR3 has 15 amino acids. CDR3 region: CASSPGQGRWTEAFF. CDR3 sequence (DNA): TGTGCCAGCAGCCCGGGACAGGGGCGATGGACTGAAGCTTTCTTT.

V usage is TRBV28 and J usage is TRBJ1-1, with D possibly matching TRBD1 (5 bases). The ends were cut back, 3 bases at V and 4 bases at J, with 12 bases in the middle. The CDR3 is 14 amino acids. CDR1 is MDHEN and CDR2 is SYDVKM in the germline V gene. The CDR3, as DNA: TGTGCCAGCAGTTTTAGTCCCCAGGGCACTGAAGCTTTCTTT. It codes for CASSFSPQGTEAFF.

The gene calls are TRBV11-2 and TRBJ2-1; 7 nucleotides match TRBD1. This CDR3 is 15 amino acids long. The junction had 8 bases not matched to a gene; V was cut back by 7 bases and J by 2 bases. Germline values: CDR1 SGHAT, CDR2 FQNNGV. The CDR3 DNA follows: TGTGCCAGCAAGCCCAGACAGGGCACCTACAATGAGCAGTTCTTC. Its translation is CASKPRQGTYNEQFF.

This clone was seen a single time. The J gene is TRBJ2-2, the V gene TRBV9; TRBD2 aligns across 8 bases. The CDR3 is 18 amino acids. V was pared by 0 bases and J by 4 bases, with 11 bases of the junction left unmatched. Germline V gene sequence: CDR1 SGDLS, CDR2 YYNGEE. As DNA, the CDR3 is TGTGCCAGCAGCGTAGCTACTAGCGGTCCACCTAGCACCGGGGAGCTGTTTTTT. It translates to CASSVATSGPPSTGELFF.

The chain links TRBV11-2 to TRBJ2-5; 9 nucleotides agree with TRBD2. V dropped 5 bases and J dropped 2; count of bases not matched to a gene: 18. This CDR3 spans 19 amino acids. CDR1 is SGHAT and CDR2 is FQNNGV in the germline V gene. CDR3 nucleotide sequence: TGTGCCAGCAGCAGGGGCAGGTCGGTAGCGGGAGAACTTCAAGAGACCCAGTACTTC. Translated, it gives CASSRGRSVAGELQETQYF.

This clone showed up just once. The V gene is TRBV7-2, the J gene TRBJ2-1; D is unresolved. V lost 1 base and J 9 bases, leaving 10 bases between the germline ends. The germline V gene has CDR1 SGHTA and CDR2 FQGNSA. The CDR3 sequence is 13 residues long. DNA of the CDR3: TGTGCCAGCAGCTTAGTCGAGGCAGTTGAGCAGTTCTTC. It codes for CASSLVEAVEQFF. Filled out from reference TRBV7-2 and TRBJ2-1, the complete variable domain reads GAGVSQSPSNKVTEKGKDVELRCDPISGHTALYWYRQSLGQGLEFLIYFQGNSAPDKSGLPSDRFSAERTGGSVSTLTIQRTQQEDSAVYLCASSLVEAVEQFFGPGTRLTVL.

This chain links TRBV5-1 with TRBJ2-1; 15 nucleotides align to TRBD2. This CDR3 is built from 16 residues. The J segment lost 8 bases and the V segment lost 0 bases, leaving 3 bases of the junction unmatched. Germline-derived CDR1 and CDR2 are SGHRS and YFSETQ. The CDR3 here is CASSLARTSGRDEQFF. The CDR3 region has the DNA TGCGCCAGCAGCTTGGCACGGACTAGCGGGAGGGATGAGCAGTTCTTC.

The chain links TRBV6-4 to TRBJ2-6, with D perhaps matching TRBD1 (6 bases). The V gene lost 6 bases and the J gene lost 1 base, with 13 bases spanning the gap. The CDR3 contains 16 residues. CDR1 and CDR2 (germline): MRHNA, SNTAGT. In DNA, the CDR3 is TGTGCCAGCAGCCCACAGGGAATATCTGGGGCCAACGTCCTGACTTTC. Protein: CASSPQGISGANVLTF.

The J gene is TRBJ2-7, the V gene TRBV7-9; D perhaps matches TRBD2 (7 bases). This CDR3 has 15 residues. The ends were cut back, 5 bases at V and 5 bases at J, with 19 bases in the middle. CDR1 SEHNR and CDR2 FQNEAQ come from the germline V gene (reference sequence). The CDR3 DNA follows: TGTGCCAGCAGCCCACTAGGGGGAGGGGGGAACGAGCAGTACTTC. Protein: CASSPLGGGGNEQYF.

This clone occurred a few times. The chain recombines TRBV18 with TRBJ1-1; no clear D gene. The CDR3 has 14 amino acids. The V end lost 2 bases, the J end lost 9 bases, and 16 bases lay between the germline ends. Germline assignment: CDR1 KGHSH and CDR2 LQKENI. CDR3 amino acids: CASSPELSLAKAFF. The CDR3, as DNA: TGTGCCAGCTCACCAGAACTATCCCTTGCAAAAGCTTTCTTT. Complete variable domain (other parts from reference TRBV18 and TRBJ1-1): NAGVMQNPRHLVRRRGQEARLRCSPMKGHSHVYWYRQLPEEGLKFMVYLQKENIIDESGMPKERFSAEFPKEGPSILRIQQVVRGDSAAYFCASSPELSLAKAFFGQGTRLTVV.

This clone has just one count. The CDR3 sequence is CASSLGGNYGYTF. As DNA, the CDR3 is TGTGCCAGCAGCCTGGGAGGGAACTATGGCTACACCTTC. The J gene is TRBJ1-2, the V gene TRBV5-4; no definite D call. Trimming took off 4 bases at V and 2 bases at J, with 9 bases between the two ends. CDR3 length: 13 amino acids. CDR1 SGHNT and CDR2 YYREEE come from the germline V gene (reference sequence).